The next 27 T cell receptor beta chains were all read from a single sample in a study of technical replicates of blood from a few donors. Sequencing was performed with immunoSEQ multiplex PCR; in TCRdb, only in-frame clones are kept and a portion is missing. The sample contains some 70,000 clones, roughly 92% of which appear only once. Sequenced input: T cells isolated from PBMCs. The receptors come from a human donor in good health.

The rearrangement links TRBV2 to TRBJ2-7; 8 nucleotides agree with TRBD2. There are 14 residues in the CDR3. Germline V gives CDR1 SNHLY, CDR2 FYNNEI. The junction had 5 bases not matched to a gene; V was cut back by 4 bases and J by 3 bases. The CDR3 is CASSGLAGGYEQYF. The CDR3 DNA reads TGTGCCAGCAGTGGTCTCGCGGGAGGCTACGAGCAGTACTTC.

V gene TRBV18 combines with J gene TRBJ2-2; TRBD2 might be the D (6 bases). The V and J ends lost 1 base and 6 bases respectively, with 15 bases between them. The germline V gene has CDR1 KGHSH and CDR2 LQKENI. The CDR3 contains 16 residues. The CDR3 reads CASSPLPWGGAGELFF. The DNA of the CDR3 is TGTGCCAGCTCACCACTCCCGTGGGGAGGCGCCGGGGAGCTGTTTTTT.

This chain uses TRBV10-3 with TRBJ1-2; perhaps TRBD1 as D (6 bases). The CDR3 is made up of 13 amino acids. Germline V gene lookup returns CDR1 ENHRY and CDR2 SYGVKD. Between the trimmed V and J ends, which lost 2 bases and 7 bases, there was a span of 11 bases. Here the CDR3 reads CAISEARGTGYTF. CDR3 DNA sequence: TGTGCCATCAGTGAGGCAAGGGGGACTGGCTACACCTTC.

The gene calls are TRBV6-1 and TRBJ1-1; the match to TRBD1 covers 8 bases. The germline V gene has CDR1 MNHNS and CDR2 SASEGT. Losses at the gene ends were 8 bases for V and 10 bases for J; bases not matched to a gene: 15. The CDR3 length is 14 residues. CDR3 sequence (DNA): TGTGCCAGCTCTAAAGGGGGCCAGGGGGCTCCAGCTTTCTTT. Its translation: CASSKGGQGAPAFF.

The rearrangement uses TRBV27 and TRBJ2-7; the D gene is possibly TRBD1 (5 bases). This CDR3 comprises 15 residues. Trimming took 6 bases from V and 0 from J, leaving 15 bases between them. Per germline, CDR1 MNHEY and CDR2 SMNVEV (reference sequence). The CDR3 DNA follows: TGTGCCAGCAGCCTCAGGGCCACGTCCTCCTACGAGCAGTACTTC. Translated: CASSLRATSSYEQYF.

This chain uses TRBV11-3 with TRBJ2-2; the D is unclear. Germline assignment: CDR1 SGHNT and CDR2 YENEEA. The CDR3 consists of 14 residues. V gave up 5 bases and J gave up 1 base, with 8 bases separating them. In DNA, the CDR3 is TGTGCCAGCAGCGCAACACGGAACACCGGGGAGCTGTTTTTT. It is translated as CASSATRNTGELFF.

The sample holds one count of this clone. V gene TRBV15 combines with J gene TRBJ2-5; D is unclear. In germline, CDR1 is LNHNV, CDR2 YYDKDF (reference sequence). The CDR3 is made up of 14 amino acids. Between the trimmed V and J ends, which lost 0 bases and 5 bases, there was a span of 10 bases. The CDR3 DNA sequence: TGTGCCACCAGCAGAGATCGTACTGGTGAGACCCAGTACTTC. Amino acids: CATSRDRTGETQYF.

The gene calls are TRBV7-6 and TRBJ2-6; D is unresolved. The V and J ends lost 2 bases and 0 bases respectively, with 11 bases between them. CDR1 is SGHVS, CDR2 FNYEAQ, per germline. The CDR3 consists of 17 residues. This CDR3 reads CASSLISRSSGANVLTF. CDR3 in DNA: TGTGCCAGCAGCTTAATATCACGGAGCTCTGGGGCCAACGTCCTGACTTTC.

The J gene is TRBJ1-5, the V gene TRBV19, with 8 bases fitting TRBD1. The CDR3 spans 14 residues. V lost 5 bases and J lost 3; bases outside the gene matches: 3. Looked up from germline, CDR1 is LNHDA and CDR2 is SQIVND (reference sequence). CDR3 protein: CASSQGAPNQPQHF. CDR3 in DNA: TGTGCCAGTAGTCAGGGGGCCCCCAATCAGCCCCAGCATTTT.

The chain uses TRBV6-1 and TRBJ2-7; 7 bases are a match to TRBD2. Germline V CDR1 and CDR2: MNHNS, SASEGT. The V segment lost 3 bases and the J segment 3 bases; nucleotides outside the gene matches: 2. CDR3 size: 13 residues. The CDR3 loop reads CASSDWGGYEQYF. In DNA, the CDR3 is TGTGCCAGCAGTGATTGGGGGGGCTACGAGCAGTACTTC.

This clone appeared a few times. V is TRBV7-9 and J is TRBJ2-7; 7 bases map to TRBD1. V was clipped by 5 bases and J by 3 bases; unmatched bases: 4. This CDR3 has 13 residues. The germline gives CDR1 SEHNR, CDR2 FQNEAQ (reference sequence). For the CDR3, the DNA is TGTGCCAGCAGCCCGGGACAGTACTACGAGCAGTACTTC. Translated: CASSPGQYYEQYF.

The CDR3 DNA reads TGTGCCAGCAGACTCCAGGGCTATGGCTACACCTTC. It specifies CASRLQGYGYTF. This chain connects TRBV6-5 to TRBJ1-2; TRBD1 might be the D (5 bases). This CDR3 has 12 amino acids. Germline CDR1 MNHEY, CDR2 SVGAGI. V lost 6 bases, J lost 4 bases, and 9 bases lay in between.

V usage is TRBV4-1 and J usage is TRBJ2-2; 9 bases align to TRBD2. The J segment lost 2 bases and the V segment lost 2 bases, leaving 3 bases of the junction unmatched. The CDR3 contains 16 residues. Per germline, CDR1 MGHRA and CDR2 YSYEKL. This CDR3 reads CASSQRLADNTGELFF. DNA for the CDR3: TGCGCCAGCAGCCAACGACTAGCGGATAACACCGGGGAGCTGTTTTTT.

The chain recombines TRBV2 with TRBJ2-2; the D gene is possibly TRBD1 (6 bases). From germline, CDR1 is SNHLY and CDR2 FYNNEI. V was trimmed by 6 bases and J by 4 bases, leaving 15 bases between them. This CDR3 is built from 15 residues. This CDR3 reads CASSADRTGTGELFF. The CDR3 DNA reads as TGTGCCAGCAGCGCAGACAGGACCGGCACCGGGGAGCTGTTTTTT.

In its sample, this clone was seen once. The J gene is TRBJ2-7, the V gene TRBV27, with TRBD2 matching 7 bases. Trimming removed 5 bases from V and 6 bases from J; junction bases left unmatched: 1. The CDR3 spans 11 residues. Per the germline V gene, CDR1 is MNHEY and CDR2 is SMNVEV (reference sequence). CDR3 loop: CASSGRGEQYF. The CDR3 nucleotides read TGTGCCAGCAGTGGGAGGGGCGAGCAGTACTTC.

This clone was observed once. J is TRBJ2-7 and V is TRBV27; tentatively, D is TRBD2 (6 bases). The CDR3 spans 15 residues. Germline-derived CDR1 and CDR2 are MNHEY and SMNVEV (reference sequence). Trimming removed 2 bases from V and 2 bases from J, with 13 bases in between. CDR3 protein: CASSLTAGSTYEQYF. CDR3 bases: TGTGCCAGCAGTTTAACAGCGGGCTCCACCTACGAGCAGTACTTC.

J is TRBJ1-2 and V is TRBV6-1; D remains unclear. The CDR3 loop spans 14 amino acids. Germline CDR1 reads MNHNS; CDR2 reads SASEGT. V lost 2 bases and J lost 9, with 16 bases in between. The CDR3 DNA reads TGTGCCAGCAGTGAACTAGACCAGACGGGTCGCTACACCTTC. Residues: CASSELDQTGRYTF.

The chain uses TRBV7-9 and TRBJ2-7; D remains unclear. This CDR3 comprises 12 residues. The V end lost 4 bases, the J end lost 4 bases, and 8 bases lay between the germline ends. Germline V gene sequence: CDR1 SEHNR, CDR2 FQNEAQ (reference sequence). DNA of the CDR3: TGTGCCAGCAGCTATACGGGTTACGAGCAGTACTTC. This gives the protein CASSYTGYEQYF.

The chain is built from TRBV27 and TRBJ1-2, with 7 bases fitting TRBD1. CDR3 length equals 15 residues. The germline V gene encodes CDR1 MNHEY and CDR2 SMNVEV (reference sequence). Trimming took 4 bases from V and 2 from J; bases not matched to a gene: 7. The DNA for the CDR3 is TGTGCCAGCAGTTCTCGGACAGGCTTGAACTATGGCTACACCTTC. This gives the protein CASSSRTGLNYGYTF.

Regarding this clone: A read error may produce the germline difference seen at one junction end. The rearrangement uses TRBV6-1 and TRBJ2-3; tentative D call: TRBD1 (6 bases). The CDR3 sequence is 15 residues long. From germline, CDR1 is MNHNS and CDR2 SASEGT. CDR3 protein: CAGSDRDISTDTQYF. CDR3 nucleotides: TGTGCCGGCAGCGACCGGGACATTAGCACAGATACGCAGTATTTT.

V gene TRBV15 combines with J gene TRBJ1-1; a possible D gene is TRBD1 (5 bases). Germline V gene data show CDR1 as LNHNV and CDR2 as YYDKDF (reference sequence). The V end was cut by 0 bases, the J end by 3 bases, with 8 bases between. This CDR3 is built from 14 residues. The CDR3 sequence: CATSRDLGDTEAFF. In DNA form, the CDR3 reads TGTGCCACCAGCAGAGATTTAGGGGACACTGAAGCTTTCTTT.

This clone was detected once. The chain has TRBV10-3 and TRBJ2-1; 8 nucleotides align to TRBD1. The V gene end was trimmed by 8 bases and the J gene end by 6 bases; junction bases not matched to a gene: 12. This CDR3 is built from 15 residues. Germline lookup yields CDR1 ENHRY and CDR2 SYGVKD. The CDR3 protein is CAIAPTGVVGNEQFF. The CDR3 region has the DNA TGTGCCATCGCGCCGACAGGGGTGGTTGGCAATGAGCAGTTCTTC.

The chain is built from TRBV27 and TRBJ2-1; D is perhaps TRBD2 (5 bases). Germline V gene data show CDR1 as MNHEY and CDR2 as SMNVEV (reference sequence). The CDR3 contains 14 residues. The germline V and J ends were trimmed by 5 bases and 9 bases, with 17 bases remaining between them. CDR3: CASSPYRGSLEQFF. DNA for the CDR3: TGTGCCAGCAGTCCTTACCGGGGATCGCTTGAGCAGTTCTTC.

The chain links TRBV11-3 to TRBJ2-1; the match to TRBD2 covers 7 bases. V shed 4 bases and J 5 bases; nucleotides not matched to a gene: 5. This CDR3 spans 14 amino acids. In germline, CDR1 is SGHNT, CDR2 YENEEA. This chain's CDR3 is CASSWSLADNEQFF. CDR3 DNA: TGTGCCAGCAGCTGGTCTCTAGCGGACAATGAGCAGTTCTTC.

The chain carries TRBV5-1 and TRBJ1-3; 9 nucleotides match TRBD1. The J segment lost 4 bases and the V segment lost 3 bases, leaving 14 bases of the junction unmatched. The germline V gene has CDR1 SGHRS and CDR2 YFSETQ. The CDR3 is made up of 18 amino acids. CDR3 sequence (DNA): TGCGCCAGCAGCTCCAGGGGTCCAACAGGGGGCCAAGGAAACACCATATATTTT. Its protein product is CASSSRGPTGGQGNTIYF.

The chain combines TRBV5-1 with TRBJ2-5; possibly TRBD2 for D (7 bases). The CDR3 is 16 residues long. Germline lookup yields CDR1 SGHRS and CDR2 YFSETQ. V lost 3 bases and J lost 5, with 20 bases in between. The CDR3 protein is CASSSHYLGGEETQYF. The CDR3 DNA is TGCGCCAGCAGCTCCCACTACCTAGGGGGGGAGGAGACCCAGTACTTC.

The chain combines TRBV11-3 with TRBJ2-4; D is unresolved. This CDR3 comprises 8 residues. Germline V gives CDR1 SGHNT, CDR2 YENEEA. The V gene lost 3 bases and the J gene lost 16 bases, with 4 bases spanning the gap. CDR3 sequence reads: CASSLTYF. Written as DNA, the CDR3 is TGTGCCAGCAGCTTGACTTACTTC.